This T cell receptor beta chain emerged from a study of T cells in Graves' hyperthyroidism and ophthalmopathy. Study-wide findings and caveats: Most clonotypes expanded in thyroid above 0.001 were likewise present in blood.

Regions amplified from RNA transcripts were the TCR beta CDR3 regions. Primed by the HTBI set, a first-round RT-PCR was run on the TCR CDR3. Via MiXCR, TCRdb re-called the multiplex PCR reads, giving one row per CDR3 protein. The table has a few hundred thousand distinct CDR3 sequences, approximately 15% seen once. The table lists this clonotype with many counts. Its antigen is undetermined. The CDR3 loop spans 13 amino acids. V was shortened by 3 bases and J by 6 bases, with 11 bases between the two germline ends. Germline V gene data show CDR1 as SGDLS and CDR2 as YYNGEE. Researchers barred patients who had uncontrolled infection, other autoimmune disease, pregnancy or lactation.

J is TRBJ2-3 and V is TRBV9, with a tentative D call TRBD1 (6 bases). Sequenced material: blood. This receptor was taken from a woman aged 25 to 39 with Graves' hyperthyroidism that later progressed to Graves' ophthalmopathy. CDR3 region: CASSDTRGDTQYF. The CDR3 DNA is TGTGCCAGCAGCGACACTAGGGGGGATACGCAGTATTTT.